This T cell receptor (beta chain) was captured by sequencing in a study of post-analysis software for immune sequencing data. Across the study: The patients showed relapsing-remitting, secondary progressive and progressive-relapsing multiple sclerosis courses.

Presence of unique molecular identifiers characterized the TCR beta cDNA libraries. Input amounts of 1 to 10 million T cells were used. These gave approximately 500,000 cDNA molecules, so each molecule approximated one T cell. A single record per CDR3 protein comes from TCRdb applying MiXCR to the PCR reads. The sample shows about 200,000 distinct CDR3 sequences, around 29% of them seen only once. This clonotype was observed a handful of times. Antigen: not known. Study-wide results and caveats: There were a few TRBV segments more frequent in patients than controls, and TRBV5-6, TRBV5-1 and TRBV20-1 were among them. Diversity measured as normalized Chao1 was significantly lower in multiple sclerosis patients than in controls. F measure showed strong co-clustering of same-batch samples.

Trimming took off 8 bases at V and 1 base at J, with 19 bases between the two ends. The germline V gene encodes CDR1 SGHRS and CDR2 YFSETQ. This CDR3 has 16 amino acids. The sample consisted of blood. This TCR was sampled from a girl aged 2-17 years with multiple sclerosis. The chain links TRBV5-1 to TRBJ2-4; maybe TRBD1 (5 bases). The CDR3 DNA reads as TGCGCCAGTCAGGGTACAATAATTTGGGCCAAAAACATTCAGTACTTC. This encodes CASQGTIIWAKNIQYF.